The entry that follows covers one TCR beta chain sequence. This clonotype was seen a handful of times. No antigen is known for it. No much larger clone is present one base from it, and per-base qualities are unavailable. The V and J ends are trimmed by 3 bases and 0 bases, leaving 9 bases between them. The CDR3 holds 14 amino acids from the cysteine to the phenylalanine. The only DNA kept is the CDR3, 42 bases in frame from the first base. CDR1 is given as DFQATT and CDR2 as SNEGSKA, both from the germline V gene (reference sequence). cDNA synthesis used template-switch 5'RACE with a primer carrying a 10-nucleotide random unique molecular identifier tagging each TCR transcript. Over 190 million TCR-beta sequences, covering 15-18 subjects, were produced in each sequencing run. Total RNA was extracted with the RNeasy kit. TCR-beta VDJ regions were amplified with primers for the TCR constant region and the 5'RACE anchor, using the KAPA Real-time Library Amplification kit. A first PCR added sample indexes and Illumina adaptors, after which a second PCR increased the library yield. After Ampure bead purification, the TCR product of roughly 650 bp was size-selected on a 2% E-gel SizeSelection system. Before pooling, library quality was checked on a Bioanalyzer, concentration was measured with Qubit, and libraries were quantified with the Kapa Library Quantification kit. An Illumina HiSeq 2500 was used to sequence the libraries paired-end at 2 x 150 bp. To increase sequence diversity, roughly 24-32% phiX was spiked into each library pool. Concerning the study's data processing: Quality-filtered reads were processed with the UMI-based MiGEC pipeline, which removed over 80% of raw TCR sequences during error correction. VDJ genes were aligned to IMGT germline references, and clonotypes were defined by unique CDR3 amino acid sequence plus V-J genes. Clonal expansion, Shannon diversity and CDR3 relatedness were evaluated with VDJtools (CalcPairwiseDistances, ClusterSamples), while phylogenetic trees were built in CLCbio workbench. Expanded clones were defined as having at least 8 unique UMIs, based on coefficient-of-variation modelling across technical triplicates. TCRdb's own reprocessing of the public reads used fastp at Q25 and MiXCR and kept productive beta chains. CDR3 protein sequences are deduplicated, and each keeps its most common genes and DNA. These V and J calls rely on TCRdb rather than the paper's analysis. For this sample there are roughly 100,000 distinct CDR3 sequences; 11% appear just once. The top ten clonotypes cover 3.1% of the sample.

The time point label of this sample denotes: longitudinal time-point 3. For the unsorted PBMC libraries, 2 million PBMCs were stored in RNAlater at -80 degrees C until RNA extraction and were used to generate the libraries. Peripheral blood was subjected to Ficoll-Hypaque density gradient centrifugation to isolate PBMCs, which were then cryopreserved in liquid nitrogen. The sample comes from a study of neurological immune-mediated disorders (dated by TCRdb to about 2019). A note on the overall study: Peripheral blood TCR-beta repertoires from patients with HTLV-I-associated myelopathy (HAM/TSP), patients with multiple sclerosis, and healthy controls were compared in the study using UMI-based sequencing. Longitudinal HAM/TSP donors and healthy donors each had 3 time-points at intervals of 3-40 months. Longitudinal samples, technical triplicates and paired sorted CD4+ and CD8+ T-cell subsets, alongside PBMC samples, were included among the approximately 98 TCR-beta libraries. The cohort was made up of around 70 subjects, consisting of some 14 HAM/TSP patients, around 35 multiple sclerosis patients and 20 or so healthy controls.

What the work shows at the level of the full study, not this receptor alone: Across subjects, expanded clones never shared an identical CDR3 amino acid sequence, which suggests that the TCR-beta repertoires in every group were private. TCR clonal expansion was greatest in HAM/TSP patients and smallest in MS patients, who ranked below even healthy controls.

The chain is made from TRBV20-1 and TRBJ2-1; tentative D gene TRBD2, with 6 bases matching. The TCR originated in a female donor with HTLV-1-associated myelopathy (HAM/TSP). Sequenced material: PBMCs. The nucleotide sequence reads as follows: TGCAGTGCTAGCGCGGGGAGCTCCTACAATGAGCAGTTCTTC. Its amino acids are CSASAGSSYNEQFF.